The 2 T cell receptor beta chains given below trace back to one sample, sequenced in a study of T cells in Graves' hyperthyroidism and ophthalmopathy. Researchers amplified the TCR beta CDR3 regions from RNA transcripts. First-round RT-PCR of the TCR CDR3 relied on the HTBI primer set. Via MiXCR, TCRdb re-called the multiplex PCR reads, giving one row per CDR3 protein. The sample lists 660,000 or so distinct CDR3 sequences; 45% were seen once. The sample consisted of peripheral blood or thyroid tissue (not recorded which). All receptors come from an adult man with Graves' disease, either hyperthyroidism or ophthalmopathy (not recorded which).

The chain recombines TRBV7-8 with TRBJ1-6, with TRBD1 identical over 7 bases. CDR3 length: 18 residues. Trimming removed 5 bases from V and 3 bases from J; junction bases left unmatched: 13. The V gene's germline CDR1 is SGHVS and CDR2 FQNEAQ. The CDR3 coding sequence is TGTGCCAGCAGCACCGGCAAGAGGACAGGATACTATAATTCACCCCTCCACTTT. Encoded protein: CASSTGKRTGYYNSPLHF.

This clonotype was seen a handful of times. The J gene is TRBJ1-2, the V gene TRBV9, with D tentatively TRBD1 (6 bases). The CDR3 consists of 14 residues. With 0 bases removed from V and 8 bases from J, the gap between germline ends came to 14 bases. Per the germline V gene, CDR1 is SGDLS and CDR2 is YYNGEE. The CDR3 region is CASSVAGGAWGYTF. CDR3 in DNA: TGTGCCAGCAGCGTAGCTGGGGGGGCGTGGGGCTACACCTTC.